This TCR beta chain was sequenced during a study of regulatory T cells in long-lasting Graves disease. The sample's time point: persistent/refractory GD, antithyroid drugs over 5 years with positive TRAb. Researchers made the TCR library from RNA that was extracted from PBMCs. HTBI primers from iRepertoire and Arm-PCR of CDR3 regions yielded the TCR beta libraries. TCRdb independently ran MiXCR on the multiplex PCR reads; one entry per CDR3 protein. The table lists some 470,000 distinct CDR3 sequences, approximately 21% of them singletons. Sequencing used peripheral blood mononuclear cells (PBMCs), obtained when the disease was refractory, from a patient treated with antithyroid drugs. The source is a female donor with Graves disease.

This chain's CDR3 is CAWSEAGAHYGYTF. The DNA for the CDR3 is TGTGCCTGGAGTGAGGCAGGGGCGCACTATGGCTACACCTTC. The chain combines TRBV30 with TRBJ1-2; a possible D gene is TRBD1 (6 bases). Deletions cut 1 base from V and 3 bases from J, with 12 bases between. The CDR3 extends over 14 amino acids. The germline gives CDR1 GTSNPN, CDR2 SVGIG (reference sequence).